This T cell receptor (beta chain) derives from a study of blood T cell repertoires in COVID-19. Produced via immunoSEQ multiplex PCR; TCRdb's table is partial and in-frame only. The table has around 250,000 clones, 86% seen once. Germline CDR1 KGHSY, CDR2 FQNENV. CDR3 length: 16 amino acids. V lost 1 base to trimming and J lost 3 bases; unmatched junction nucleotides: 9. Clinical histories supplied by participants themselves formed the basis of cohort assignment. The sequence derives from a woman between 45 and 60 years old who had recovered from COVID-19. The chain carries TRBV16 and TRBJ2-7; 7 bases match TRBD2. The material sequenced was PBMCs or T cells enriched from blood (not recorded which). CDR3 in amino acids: CASSQLREGINYEQYF. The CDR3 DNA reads TGTGCCAGCAGCCAATTGAGGGAGGGAATAAACTACGAGCAGTACTTC.